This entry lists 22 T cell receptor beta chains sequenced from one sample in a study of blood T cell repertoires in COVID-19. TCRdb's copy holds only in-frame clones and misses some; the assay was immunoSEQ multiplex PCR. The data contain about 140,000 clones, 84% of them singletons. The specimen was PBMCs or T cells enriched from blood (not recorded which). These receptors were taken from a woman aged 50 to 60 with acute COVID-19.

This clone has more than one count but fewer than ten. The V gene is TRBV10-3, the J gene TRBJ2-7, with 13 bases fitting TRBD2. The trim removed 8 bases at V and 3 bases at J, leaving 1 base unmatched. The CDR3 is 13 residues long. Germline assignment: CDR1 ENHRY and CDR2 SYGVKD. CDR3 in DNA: TGTGCCATCGGGACTAGCGGGAACTACGAGCAGTACTTC. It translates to CAIGTSGNYEQYF.

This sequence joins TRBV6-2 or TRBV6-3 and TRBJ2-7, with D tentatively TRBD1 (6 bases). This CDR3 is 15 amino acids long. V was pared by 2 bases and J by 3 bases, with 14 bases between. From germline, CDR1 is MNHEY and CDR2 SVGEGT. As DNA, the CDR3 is TGTGCCAGCAGTTACCCCAGGGGCTCGGTCTACGAGCAGTACTTC. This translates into CASSYPRGSVYEQYF.

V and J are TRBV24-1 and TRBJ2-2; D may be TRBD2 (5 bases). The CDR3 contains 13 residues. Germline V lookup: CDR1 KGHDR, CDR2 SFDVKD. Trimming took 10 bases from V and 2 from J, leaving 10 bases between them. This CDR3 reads CATRVGNTGELFF. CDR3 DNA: TGTGCCACGAGGGTGGGTAACACCGGGGAGCTGTTTTTT.

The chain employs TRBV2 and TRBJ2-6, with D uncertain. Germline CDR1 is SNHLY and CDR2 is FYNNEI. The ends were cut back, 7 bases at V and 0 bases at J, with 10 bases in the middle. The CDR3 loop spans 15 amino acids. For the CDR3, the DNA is TGTGCCAGCACTCCACTGAGCTCTGGGGCCAACGTCCTGACTTTC. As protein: CASTPLSSGANVLTF.

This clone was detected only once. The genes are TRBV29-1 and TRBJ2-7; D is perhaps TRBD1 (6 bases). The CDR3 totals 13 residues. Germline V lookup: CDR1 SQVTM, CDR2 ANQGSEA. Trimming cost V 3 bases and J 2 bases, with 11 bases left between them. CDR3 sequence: CSVETGQTYEQYF. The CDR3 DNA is TGCAGCGTTGAGACAGGTCAGACCTACGAGCAGTACTTC.

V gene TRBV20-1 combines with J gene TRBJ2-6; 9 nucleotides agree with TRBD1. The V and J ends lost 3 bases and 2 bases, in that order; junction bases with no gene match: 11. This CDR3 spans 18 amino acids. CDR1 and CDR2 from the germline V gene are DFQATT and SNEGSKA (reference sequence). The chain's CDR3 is CSASPVPGQGAGANVLTF. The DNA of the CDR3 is TGCAGTGCTAGTCCGGTCCCGGGACAGGGCGCTGGGGCCAACGTCCTGACTTTC.

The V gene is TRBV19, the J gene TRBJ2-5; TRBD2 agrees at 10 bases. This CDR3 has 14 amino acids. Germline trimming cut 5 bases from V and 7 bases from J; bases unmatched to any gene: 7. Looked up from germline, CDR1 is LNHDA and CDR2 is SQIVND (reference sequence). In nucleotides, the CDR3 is TGTGCCAGTAGTGGGACAGCGGGAGGGGGGACCCAGTACTTC. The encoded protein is CASSGTAGGGTQYF.

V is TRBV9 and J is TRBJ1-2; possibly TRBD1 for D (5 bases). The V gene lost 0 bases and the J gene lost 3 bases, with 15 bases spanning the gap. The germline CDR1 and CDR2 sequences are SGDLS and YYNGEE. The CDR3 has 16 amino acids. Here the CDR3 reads CASSVALGGGDYGYTF. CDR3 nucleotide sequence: TGTGCCAGCAGCGTAGCCTTGGGGGGTGGGGACTATGGCTACACCTTC.

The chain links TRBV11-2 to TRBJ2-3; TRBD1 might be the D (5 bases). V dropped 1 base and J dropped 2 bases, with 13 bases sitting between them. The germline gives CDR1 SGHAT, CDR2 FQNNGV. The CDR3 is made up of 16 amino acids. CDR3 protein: CASSLGGASPTDTQYF. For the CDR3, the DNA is TGTGCCAGCAGCTTAGGGGGCGCCTCCCCCACAGATACGCAGTATTTT.

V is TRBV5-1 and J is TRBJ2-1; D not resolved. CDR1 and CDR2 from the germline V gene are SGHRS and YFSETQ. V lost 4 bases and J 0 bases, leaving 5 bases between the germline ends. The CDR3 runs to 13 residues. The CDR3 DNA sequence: TGCGCCAGCAGCCCAGACTCCTACAATGAGCAGTTCTTC. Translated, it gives CASSPDSYNEQFF.

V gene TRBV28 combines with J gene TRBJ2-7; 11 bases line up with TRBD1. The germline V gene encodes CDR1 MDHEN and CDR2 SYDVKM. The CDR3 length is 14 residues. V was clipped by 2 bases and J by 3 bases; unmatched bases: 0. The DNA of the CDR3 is TGTGCCAGCAGTTTAGGGACAGGGGGCTACGAGCAGTACTTC. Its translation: CASSLGTGGYEQYF.

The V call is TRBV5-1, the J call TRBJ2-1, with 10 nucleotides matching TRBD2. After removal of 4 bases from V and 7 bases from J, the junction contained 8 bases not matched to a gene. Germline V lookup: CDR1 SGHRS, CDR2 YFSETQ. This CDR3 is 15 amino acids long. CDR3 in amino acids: CASSVPGLATNEQFF. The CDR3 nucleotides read TGCGCCAGCAGCGTACCGGGACTAGCGACGAATGAGCAGTTCTTC.

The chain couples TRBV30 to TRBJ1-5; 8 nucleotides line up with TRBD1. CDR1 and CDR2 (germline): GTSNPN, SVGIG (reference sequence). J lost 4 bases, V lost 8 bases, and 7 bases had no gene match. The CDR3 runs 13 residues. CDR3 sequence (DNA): TGTGCCGGTGACAGGGGTTGGAATCAGCCCCAGCATTTT. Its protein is CAGDRGWNQPQHF.

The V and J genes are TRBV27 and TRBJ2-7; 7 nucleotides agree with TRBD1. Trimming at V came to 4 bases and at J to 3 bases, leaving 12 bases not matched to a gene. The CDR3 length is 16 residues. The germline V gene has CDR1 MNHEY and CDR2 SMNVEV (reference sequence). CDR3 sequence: CASSWTGLLVGYEQYF. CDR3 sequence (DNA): TGTGCCAGCAGTTGGACAGGCCTCCTTGTAGGCTACGAGCAGTACTTC.

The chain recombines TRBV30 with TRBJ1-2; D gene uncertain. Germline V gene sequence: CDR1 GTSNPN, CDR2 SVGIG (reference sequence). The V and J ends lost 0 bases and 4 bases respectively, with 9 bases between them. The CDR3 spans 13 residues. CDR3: CAWSVEGGYGYTF. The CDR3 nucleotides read TGTGCCTGGAGTGTCGAAGGCGGCTATGGCTACACCTTC. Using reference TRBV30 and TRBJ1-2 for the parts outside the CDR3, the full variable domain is SQTIHQWPATLVQPVGSPLSLECTVEGTSNPNLYWYRQAAGRGLQLLFYSVGIGQISSEVPQNLSASRPQDRQFILSSKKLLLSDSGFYLCAWSVEGGYGYTFGSGTRLTVV.

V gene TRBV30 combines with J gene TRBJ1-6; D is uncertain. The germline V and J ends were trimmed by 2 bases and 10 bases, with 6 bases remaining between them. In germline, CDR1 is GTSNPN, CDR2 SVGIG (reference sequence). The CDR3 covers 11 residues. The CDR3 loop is CAWSSNSPLHF. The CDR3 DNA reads TGTGCCTGGAGTAGCAACTCACCCCTCCACTTT.

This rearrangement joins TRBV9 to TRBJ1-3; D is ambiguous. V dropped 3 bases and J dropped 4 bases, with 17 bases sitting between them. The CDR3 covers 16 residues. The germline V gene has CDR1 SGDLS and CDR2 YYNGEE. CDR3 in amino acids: CASSERVGLSGNTIYF. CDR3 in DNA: TGTGCCAGCAGCGAGAGAGTCGGTTTGTCAGGAAACACCATATATTTT. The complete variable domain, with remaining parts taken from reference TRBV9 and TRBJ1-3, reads DSGVTQTPKHLITATGQRVTLRCSPRSGDLSVYWYQQSLDQGLQFLIQYYNGEERAKGNILERFSAQQFPDLHSELNLSSLELGDSALYFCASSERVGLSGNTIYFGEGSWLTVV.

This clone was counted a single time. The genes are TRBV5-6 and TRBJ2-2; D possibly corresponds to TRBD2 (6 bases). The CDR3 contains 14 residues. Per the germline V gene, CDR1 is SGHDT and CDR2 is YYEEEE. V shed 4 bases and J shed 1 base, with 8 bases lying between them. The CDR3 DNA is TGTGCCAGCAGCAAGGGACTGAACACCGGGGAGCTGTTTTTT. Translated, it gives CASSKGLNTGELFF.

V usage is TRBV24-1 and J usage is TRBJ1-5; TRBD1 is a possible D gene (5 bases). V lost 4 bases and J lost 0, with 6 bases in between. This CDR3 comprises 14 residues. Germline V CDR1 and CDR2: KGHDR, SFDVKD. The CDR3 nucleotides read TGTGCCACCAGTGAAGGGGATAGCAATCAGCCCCAGCATTTT. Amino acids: CATSEGDSNQPQHF.

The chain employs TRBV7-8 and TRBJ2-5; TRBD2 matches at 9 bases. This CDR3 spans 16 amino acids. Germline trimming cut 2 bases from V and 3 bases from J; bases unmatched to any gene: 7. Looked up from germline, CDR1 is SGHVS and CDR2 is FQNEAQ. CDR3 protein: CASSLSSGRPEETQYF. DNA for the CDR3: TGTGCCAGCAGCTTATCGAGCGGGAGGCCCGAAGAGACCCAGTACTTC.

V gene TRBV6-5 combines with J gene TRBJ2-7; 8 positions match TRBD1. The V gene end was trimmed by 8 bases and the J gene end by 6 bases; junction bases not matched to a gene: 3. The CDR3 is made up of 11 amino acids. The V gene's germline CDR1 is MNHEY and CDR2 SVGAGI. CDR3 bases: TGTGCCAGCGGACAGGGAATCGAGCAGTACTTC. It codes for CASGQGIEQYF.

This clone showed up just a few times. This chain's CDR3 is CASSPTVADTGELFF. CDR3 bases: TGTGCCAGCAGCCCAACGGTGGCGGACACCGGGGAGCTGTTTTTT. The rearrangement links TRBV7-3 to TRBJ2-2; D gene unclear. Trimming took 5 bases from V and 3 from J, leaving 13 bases between them. This CDR3 contains 15 residues. Germline V CDR1 and CDR2: SGHTA, FQGTGA.